Below, one T cell receptor beta chain is given with its context. Methods used by the authors: The authors estimated nucleated cell counts from reference gene primer amplification. TCRdb's copy holds only in-frame clones and misses some; the assay was immunoSEQ multiplex PCR. The V and J calls and clone size were taken over from that table, and D and trimming were inferred from the DNA. The sample lists a few hundred thousand clones, approximately 86% occurring once. The study recruited exposed participants who had met a COVID-19 case within 2 weeks before entry. The record originates from a study of blood T cell repertoires in COVID-19. The wider study: Acute and convalescent COVID-19 samples came from the United States, Italy and Spain. PBMCs, B-cell-depleted T cells, or T cells were the source of the cDNA or gDNA that made up the material.

From germline, CDR1 is SGHRS and CDR2 YFSETQ. The CDR3 consists of 17 residues. After removal of 0 bases from V and 7 bases from J, the junction contained 10 bases not matched to a gene. The origin of this receptor is a woman aged 25 to 39 who had been exposed to COVID-19. The chain is built from TRBV5-1 and TRBJ1-6; TRBD1 matches at 7 bases. Material: PBMCs or T cells enriched from blood (not recorded which). CDR3 amino acids: CASSLELRDSPNSPLHF. Written as DNA, the CDR3 is TGCGCCAGCAGCTTGGAGTTAAGGGACAGTCCGAATTCACCCCTCCACTTT.